This TCR beta chain derives from a study of glioma-infiltrating T cells (TCRdb year 2016). Concerning the study at large: The study sequenced TCR alpha- and beta-chain repertoires from glioma tissue, from non-neoplastic brain tissue and from matched peripheral blood mononuclear cells. Three low-grade glioma patients, several primary glioblastoma patients, and three non-glioma patients who contributed non-neoplastic brain tissue made up the paired cohort. To gauge divergence between tissue and blood T-cell populations, every tissue-infiltrating repertoire was compared against the peripheral blood repertoire from the same patient. General findings and caveats noted by the study authors: VJ-independent divergence between tissue and blood was lower than expected in non-neoplastic patients but higher than expected in all gliomas, particularly low-grade gliomas. Very few CDR3 sequences were shared between tissue and blood, attributed to high CDR3 diversity and limited sampling. Small numbers underpinned the group comparisons: under ten glioblastoma patients, three low-grade glioma patients and three non-neoplastic patients.

From the cysteine through the phenylalanine, the CDR3 covers 15 amino acids. Left in the record is the CDR3 DNA by itself, 45 bases read in frame from the first base. Deletion took 5 bases off V and 0 bases off J, with a span of 11 bases between the germline ends. CDR1 MNHNS and CDR2 SASEGT were looked up in the germline V gene. The iRepertoire nested amplicon-rescue multiplex PCR (arm-PCR) platform was used to amplify TCR alpha and beta CDR3 regions from RNA. The input for one-step reverse transcription and amplification was about 85-450 ng of tissue mRNA or PBMC total RNA. Following bead purification, Illumina adapters were added by a secondary multiplex PCR, and the libraries were gel-purified between 200 and 400 bp. The libraries contained internal 6-nucleotide barcodes that were used for demultiplexing. Sequencing of libraries was performed on an Illumina MiSeq with 2x220 or 2x250 nucleotide paired-end reads. The original methods were these. Paired reads were merged using FLASH 1.2.11 and aligned with BWA-MEM to the GRCh37 human genome, and TRA and TRB reads were then extracted. An IMGT-derived reference of cassette sequences and CDR3 motifs, with pseudogenes included, was used for V and J assignment. Reads were translated in three frames, and productive CDR3s were defined by a C…FGXG motif without stop codons. A clonotype was defined as a unique combination of a V-J cassette pair and a CDR3 amino acid sequence. Reads were filtered by Hamming distance, thresholded by each sample's sequence error rate in mapped regions. TCRdb itself trimmed the public reads at Q25 with fastp, ran MiXCR and retained productive beta chains. CDR3 protein duplicates are merged, each entry listing the most common genes and DNA. For this entry, the V and J calls and clone size follow TCRdb and not the study's own pipeline. The sample includes roughly 100,000 distinct CDR3 sequences, with 29% observed a single time. 40% to 55% of the sample is in the top ten clones.

The table lists this clonotype with many counts. The antigen it recognizes is unknown. No per-base quality is available; no much larger clone lies one base away. This sequence uses TRBV6-1 and TRBJ1-3; the D gene lacks a confident call. The specimen sequenced was glioma tissue, nonneoplastic brain tissue, or PBMCs (not recorded which). This clonotype was sampled from a human donor with low-grade glioma or glioblastoma, undergoing nonglioma brain surgery, or in good health (not recorded which). The sequence in DNA is TGTGCCAGCAGTTATAGGAGGAGCTCTGGAAACACCATATATTTT. This encodes CASSYRRSSGNTIYF.